These T cell receptor beta chains were read from a single sample in a study of blood T cell repertoires in COVID-19. TCRdb's copy holds only in-frame clones and misses some; the assay was immunoSEQ multiplex PCR. The sample holds under 300,000 clones, more than 70% seen once. Input material: PBMCs or T cells enriched from blood (not recorded which). These receptors all stem from a woman aged 60-75 years in a cohort exposed to, infected with or recovered from COVID-19 (not recorded which). CDR3s include the opening cysteine and the closing phenylalanine or tryptophan. The D gene is left open where the match is weak. For some rows the clone size is stated as once, few or many, or as a class when expanded; others skip it.

TRBJ1-6	-	TRBV5-4	-	TGTGCCAGCAGCTTTGGGTCACAGGGAACCTCACCCCTCCACTTT	CASSFGSQGTSPLHF
TRBJ2-1	-	TRBV13	TRBD2	TGTGCCAGCAGCTCCATTTTAGCGGGAGAGTTCAATGAGCAGTTCTTC	CASSSILAGEFNEQFF
TRBJ2-2	few	TRBV28	-	TGTGCCAGCAGTCCCAGGGGATACGGCACCGGGGAGCTGTTTTTT	CASSPRGYGTGELFF
TRBJ1-1	-	TRBV19	-	TGTGCCAGTACTTCCTCCGGGACACATAACACTGAAGCTTTCTTT	CASTSSGTHNTEAFF
TRBJ1-2	-	TRBV27	TRBD1	TGTGCCAGCAGTTTATACGCTGACAGGGGAGTAGGTGGCTACACCTTC	CASSLYADRGVGGYTF
TRBJ1-4	-	TRBV21-1	-	TGTGCCGGGGAAACAGGGGCCCAGAGCCCTAAAACTAATGAAAAACTGTTTTTT	CAGETGAQSPKTNEKLFF
TRBJ2-1	-	TRBV11-2	-	TGTGCCAGCAGCTTAGATCCCCCTCTAGAGCAGTTCTTC	CASSLDPPLEQFF
TRBJ2-3	-	TRBV7-2	TRBD1	TGTGCCAGCAGCTTAGTTCCCAGGGGGCGTGGTACGCAGTATTTT	CASSLVPRGRGTQYF
TRBJ1-6	-	TRBV27	-	TGTGCCAGCAGTTCGGCGGGCGGGACACCCCTCCACTTT	CASSSAGGTPLHF
TRBJ2-1	-	TRBV10-3	TRBD2	TGTGCCATCAGTGAGTCACTAGCGGGAGCCCTCAATGAGCAGTTCTTC	CAISESLAGALNEQFF
TRBJ1-2	-	TRBV11-2	-	TGTGCCAGCAGCCCTGGCCCCGGGGGAAACTATGGCTACACCTTC	CASSPGPGGNYGYTF
TRBJ2-3	-	TRBV11-2	TRBD2	TGTGCCAGCAGCCCCGCGGTGAGGTCTAGCGGTAGCACAGATACGCAGTATTTT	CASSPAVRSSGSTDTQYF
TRBJ2-1	-	TRBV7-8	-	TGTGCCAGCAGCTCCTACCAGCTCAGGGAGCAGTTCTTC	CASSSYQLREQFF
TRBJ2-4	-	TRBV2	TRBD1	TGTGCCAGCAGTGGATCCGGGACAGGGAAAAACATTCAGTACTTC	CASSGSGTGKNIQYF
TRBJ2-1	-	TRBV10-3	-	TGTGCCATCAGCCGTAGCTCCTACAATGAGCAGTTCTTC	CAISRSSYNEQFF
TRBJ2-1	-	TRBV7-3	-	TGTGCCAGCAGCTTAGAGAGATCCAATGAGCAGTTCTTC	CASSLERSNEQFF
TRBJ1-1	-	TRBV4-2	-	TGTGCCAGCAGCCAAGCTCGAGGGAATACTGAAGCTTTCTTT	CASSQARGNTEAFF
TRBJ2-7	-	TRBV7-2	TRBD2	TGTGCCAGCAGCTCACGCCTACCTAGCGGAGCCCGAACCTACGAGCAGTACTTC	CASSSRLPSGARTYEQYF
TRBJ2-7	-	TRBV5-4	-	TGTGCCAGCAGCCCCAGGGTCATGAGCTCCTACGAGCAGTACTTC	CASSPRVMSSYEQYF
TRBJ2-7	-	TRBV2	-	TGTGCCAGCAGTCCGGGACAATACGAGCAGTACTTC	CASSPGQYEQYF
TRBJ1-2	-	TRBV18	TRBD1	TGTGCCAGCTCACCGACAGGGGCGGCAGGTGGCTACACCTTC	CASSPTGAAGGYTF
TRBJ1-4	-	TRBV7-9	-	TGTGCCAGCAGCTTAGCGACCGGGGCAACTAATGAAAAACTGTTTTTT	CASSLATGATNEKLFF
TRBJ1-5	-	TRBV28	-	TGTGCCAGCACCTTGGCGGACAGAAGCAATCAGCCCCAGCATTTT	CASTLADRSNQPQHF
TRBJ1-1	-	TRBV5-4	-	TGTGCCAGCAGCTCCTTACGGGGGGACACTGAAGCTTTCTTT	CASSSLRGDTEAFF
TRBJ1-6	-	TRBV25-1	-	TGTGCCAGCAGTGAATCTTCCAATAAGCCACCCCTCCACTTT	CASSESSNKPPLHF
TRBJ2-5	-	TRBV5-1	-	TGCGCCAGCAGCTTCCCCCCGCGAGAGACCCAGTACTTC	CASSFPPRETQYF
TRBJ2-3	-	TRBV4-2	TRBD2	TGTGCCAGCAGCCAAGCCTGGGGGCTAGCGGGAGATACGCAGTATTTT	CASSQAWGLAGDTQYF
TRBJ2-5	-	TRBV3-1/TRBV3-2	-	TGTGCCAGCAGCCAAGTTGGTGGGATAGGCGCCTTGGTGGGTTTTCGGGGGTTCCAAGAGACCCAGTACTTC	CASSQVGGIGALVGFRGFQETQYF
TRBJ1-1	-	TRBV3-1/TRBV3-2	-	TGTGCCAGCAGCCACGTACAGGCCCCGAGGAACACTGAAGCTTTCTTT	CASSHVQAPRNTEAFF
TRBJ2-3	-	TRBV18	TRBD1	TGTGCCAGCTCGCCCGGGACAGGGGGAGATACGCAGTATTTT	CASSPGTGGDTQYF
TRBJ1-1	-	TRBV28	-	TGTGCCAGCAGTTTATTTACAGGGAACACTGAAGCTTTCTTT	CASSLFTGNTEAFF
TRBJ2-7	-	TRBV3-1/TRBV3-2	TRBD1	TGTGCCAGCAGCCACCGTTCGGGACAGGGGGGCCACGAGCAGTACTTC	CASSHRSGQGGHEQYF
TRBJ1-2	-	TRBV19	-	TGTGCCAGTAATGGTCAGGGGACTAACTATGGCTACACCTTC	CASNGQGTNYGYTF
TRBJ2-5	few	TRBV7-2	TRBD2	TGTGCCAGCAGCTTATATGCTAGCGGGAGGTTGGGAGAGACCCAGTACTTC	CASSLYASGRLGETQYF